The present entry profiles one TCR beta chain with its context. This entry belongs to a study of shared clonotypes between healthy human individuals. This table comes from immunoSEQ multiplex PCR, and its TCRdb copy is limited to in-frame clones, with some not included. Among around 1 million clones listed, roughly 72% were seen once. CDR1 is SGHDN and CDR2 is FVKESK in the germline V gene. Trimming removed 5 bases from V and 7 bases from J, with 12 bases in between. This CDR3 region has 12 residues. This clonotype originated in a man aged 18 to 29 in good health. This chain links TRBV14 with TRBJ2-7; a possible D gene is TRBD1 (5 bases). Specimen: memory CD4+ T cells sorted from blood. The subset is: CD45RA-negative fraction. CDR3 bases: TGTGCCAGCAGCGCAGGGTTGGGGGAGCAGTACTTC. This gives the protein CASSAGLGEQYF.